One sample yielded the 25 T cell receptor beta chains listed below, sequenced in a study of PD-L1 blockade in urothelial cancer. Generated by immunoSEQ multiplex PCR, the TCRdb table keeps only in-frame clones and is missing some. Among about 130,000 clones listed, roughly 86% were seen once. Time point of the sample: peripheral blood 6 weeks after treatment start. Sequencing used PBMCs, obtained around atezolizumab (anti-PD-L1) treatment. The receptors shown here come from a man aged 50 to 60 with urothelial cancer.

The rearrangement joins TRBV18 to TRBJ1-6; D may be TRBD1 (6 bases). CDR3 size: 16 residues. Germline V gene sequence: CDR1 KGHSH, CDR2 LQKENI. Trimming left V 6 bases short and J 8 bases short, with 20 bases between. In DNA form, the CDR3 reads TGTGCCAGCTCCCTAGGACAGCAAAACCTCGATTCACCCCTCCACTTT. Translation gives CASSLGQQNLDSPLHF.

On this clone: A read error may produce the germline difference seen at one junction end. The CDR3 reads CATSRVPVGTGYGYTF. The DNA for the CDR3 is TGTGCCACTAGCAGAGTGCCGGTAGGGACTGGGTATGGCTACACCTTC. This chain joins TRBV15 and TRBJ1-2; perhaps TRBD1 as D (5 bases). This CDR3 has 16 amino acids. In germline, CDR1 is LNHNV, CDR2 YYDKDF (reference sequence). The entire variable domain, with the rest obtained from reference TRBV15 and TRBJ1-2, is as follows: DAMVIQNPRYQVTQFGKPVTLSCSQTLNHNVMYWYQQKSSQAPKLLFHYYDKDFNNEADTPDNFQSRRPNTSFCFLDIRSPGLGDTAMYLCATSRVPVGTGYGYTFGSGTRLTVV.

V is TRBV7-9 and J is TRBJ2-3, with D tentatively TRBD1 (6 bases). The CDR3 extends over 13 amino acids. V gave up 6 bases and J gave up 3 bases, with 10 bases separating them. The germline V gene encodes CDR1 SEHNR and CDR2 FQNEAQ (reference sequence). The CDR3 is CASSPTGTDTQYF. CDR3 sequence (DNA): TGTGCCAGCAGTCCCACAGGGACAGATACGCAGTATTTT.

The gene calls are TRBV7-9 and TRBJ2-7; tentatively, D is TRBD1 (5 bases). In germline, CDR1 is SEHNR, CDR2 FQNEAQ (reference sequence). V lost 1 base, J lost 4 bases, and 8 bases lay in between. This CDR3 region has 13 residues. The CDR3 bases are TGTGCCAGCAGCTTAGAGCAGGGTTACGAGCAGTACTTC. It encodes CASSLEQGYEQYF.

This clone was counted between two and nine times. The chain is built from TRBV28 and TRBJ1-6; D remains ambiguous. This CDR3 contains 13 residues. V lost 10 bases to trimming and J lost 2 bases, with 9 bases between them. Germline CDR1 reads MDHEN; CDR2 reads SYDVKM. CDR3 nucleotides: TGTGCCATCGGGGAGACCTATAATTCACCCCTCCACTTT. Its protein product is CAIGETYNSPLHF.

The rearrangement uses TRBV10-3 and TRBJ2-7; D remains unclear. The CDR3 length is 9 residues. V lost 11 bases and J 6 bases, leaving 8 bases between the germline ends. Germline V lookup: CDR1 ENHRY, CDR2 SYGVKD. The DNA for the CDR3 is TGTGCCTCCCCCTCCGAGCAGTACTTC. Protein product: CASPSEQYF.

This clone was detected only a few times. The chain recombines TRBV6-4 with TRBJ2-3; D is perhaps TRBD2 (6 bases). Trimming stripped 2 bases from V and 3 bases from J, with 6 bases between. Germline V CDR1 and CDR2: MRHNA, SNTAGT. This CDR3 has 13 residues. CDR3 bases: TGTGCCAGCAGTGACGGGACTACAGATACGCAGTATTTT. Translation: CASSDGTTDTQYF.

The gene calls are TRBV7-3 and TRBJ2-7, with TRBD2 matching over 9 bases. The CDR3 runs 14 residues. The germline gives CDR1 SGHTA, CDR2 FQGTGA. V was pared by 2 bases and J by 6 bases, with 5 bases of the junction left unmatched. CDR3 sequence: CASSLLGLAGEQYF. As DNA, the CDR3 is TGTGCCAGCAGCTTATTGGGACTAGCAGGCGAGCAGTACTTC.

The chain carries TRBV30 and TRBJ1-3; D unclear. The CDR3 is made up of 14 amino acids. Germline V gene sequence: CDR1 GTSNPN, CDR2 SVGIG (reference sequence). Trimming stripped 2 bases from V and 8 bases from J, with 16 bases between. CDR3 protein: CAWSPQTRWDTIYF. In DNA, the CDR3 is TGTGCCTGGAGTCCTCAGACAAGGTGGGACACCATATATTTT.

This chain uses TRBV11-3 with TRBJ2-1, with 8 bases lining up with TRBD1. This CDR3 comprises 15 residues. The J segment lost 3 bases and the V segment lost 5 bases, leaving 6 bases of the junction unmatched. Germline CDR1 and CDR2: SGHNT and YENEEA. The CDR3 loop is CASSVSGTGYNEQFF. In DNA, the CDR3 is TGTGCCAGCAGCGTATCCGGGACAGGCTACAATGAGCAGTTCTTC.

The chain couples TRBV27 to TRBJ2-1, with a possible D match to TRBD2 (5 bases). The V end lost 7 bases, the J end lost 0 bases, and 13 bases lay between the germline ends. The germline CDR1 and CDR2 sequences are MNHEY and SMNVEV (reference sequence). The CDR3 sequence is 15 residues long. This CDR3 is CASTRPGLSYNEQFF. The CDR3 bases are TGTGCCAGCACTCGTCCCGGACTCTCCTACAATGAGCAGTTCTTC.

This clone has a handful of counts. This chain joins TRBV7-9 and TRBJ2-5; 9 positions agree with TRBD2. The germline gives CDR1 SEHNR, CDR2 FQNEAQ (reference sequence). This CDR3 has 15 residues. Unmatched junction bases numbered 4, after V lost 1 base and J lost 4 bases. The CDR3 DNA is TGTGCCAGCAGCTTAGGTAGCGGGAGTGGAGAGACCCAGTACTTC. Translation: CASSLGSGSGETQYF.

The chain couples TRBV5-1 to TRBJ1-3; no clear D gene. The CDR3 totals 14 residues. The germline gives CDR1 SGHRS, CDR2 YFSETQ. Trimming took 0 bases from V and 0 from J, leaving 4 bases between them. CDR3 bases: TGCGCCAGCAGCTTGGACGGCTCTGGAAACACCATATATTTT. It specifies CASSLDGSGNTIYF.

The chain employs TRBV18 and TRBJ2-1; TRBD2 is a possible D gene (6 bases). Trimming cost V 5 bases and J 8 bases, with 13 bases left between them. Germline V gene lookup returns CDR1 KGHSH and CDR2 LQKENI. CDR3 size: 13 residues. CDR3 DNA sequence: TGTGCCAGCTCAATGTCGAGGGACTATGAGCAGTTCTTC. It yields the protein CASSMSRDYEQFF. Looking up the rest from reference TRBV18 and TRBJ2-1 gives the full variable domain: NAGVMQNPRHLVRRRGQEARLRCSPMKGHSHVYWYRQLPEEGLKFMVYLQKENIIDESGMPKERFSAEFPKEGPSILRIQQVVRGDSAAYFCASSMSRDYEQFFGPGTRLTVL.

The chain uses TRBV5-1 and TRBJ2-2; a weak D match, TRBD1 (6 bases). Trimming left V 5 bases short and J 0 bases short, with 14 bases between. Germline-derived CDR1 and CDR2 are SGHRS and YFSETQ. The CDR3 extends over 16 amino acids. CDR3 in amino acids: CASSPGTTTNTGELFF. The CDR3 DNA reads TGCGCCAGCAGTCCCGGGACAACTACGAACACCGGGGAGCTGTTTTTT.

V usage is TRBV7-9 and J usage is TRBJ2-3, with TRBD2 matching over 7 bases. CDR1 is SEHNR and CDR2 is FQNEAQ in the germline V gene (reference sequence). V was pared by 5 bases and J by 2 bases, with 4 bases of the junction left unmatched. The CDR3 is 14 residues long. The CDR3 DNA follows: TGTGCCAGCAGCGACGGACTAGTCACAGATACGCAGTATTTT. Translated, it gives CASSDGLVTDTQYF.

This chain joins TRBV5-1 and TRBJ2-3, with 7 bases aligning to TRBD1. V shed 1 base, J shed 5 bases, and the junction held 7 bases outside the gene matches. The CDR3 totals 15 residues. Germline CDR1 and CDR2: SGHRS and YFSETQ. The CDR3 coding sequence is TGCGCCAGCAGCTTGTCACAGGGGAAAGGAGATACGCAGTATTTT. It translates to CASSLSQGKGDTQYF.

CDR3 amino acids: CASSLRMVGGSDTQYF. CDR3 DNA: TGTGCCAGCAGCTTAAGGATGGTGGGGGGGTCAGATACGCAGTATTTT. This chain uses TRBV7-2 with TRBJ2-3; TRBD2 aligns across 7 bases. The length of the CDR3 is 16 residues. Germline V gene sequence: CDR1 SGHTA, CDR2 FQGNSA. V dropped 2 bases and J dropped 4; count of bases not matched to a gene: 9. Full variable domain (rest looked up from reference TRBV7-2 and TRBJ2-3): GAGVSQSPSNKVTEKGKDVELRCDPISGHTALYWYRQSLGQGLEFLIYFQGNSAPDKSGLPSDRFSAERTGGSVSTLTIQRTQQEDSAVYLCASSLRMVGGSDTQYFGPGTRLTVL.

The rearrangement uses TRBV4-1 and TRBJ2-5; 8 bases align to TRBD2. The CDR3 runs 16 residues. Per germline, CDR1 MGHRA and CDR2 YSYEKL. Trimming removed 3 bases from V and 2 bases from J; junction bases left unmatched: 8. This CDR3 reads CASSQGLAGGQETQYF. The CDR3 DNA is TGCGCCAGCAGCCAGGGCCTTGCGGGAGGACAAGAGACCCAGTACTTC.

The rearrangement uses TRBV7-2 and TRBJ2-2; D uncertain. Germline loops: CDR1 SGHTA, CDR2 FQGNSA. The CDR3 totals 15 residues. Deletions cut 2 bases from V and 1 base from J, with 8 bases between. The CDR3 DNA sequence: TGTGCCAGCAGCTTAAGAACAGTGAACACCGGGGAGCTGTTTTTT. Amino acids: CASSLRTVNTGELFF.

Here the CDR3 DNA reads TGTGCCAGCAGCTGGACAGCGAACACCGGGGAGCTGTTTTTT. It yields the protein CASSWTANTGELFF. The chain carries TRBV5-6 and TRBJ2-2; D is possibly TRBD1 (6 bases). The germline gives CDR1 SGHDT, CDR2 YYEEEE. V was pared by 3 bases and J by 0 bases, with 6 bases between. The CDR3 has 14 residues.

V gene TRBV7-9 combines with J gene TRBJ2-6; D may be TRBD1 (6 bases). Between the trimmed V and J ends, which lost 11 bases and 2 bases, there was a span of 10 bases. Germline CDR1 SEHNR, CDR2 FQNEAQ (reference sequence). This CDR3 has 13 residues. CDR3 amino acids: CAYRVAGANVLTF. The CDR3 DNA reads TGTGCCTACAGGGTAGCTGGGGCCAACGTCCTGACTTTC.

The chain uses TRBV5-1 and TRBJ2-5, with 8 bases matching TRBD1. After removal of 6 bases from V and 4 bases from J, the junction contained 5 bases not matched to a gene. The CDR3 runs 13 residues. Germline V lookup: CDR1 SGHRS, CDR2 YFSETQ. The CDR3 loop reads CASNPGQGETQYF. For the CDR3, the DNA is TGCGCCAGCAACCCCGGACAGGGAGAGACCCAGTACTTC.

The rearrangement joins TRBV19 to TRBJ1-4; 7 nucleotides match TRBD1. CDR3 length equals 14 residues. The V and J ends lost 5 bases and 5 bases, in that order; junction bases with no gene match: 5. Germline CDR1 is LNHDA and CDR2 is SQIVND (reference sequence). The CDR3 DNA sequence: TGTGCCAGTAGTCAGGGACAGCGGAATGAAAAACTGTTTTTT. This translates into CASSQGQRNEKLFF.

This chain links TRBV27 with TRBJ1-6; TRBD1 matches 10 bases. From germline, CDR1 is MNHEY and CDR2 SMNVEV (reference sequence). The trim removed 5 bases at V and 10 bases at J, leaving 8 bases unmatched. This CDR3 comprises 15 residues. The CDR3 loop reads CASSPDRGQVSPLHF. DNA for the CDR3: TGTGCCAGCAGTCCCGACAGGGGGCAAGTCTCACCCCTCCACTTT.